These T cell receptor beta chains were read from a single sample in a study of T cell responses to AZD1222 COVID-19 vaccine. TCRdb keeps only in-frame clones here, not all; method: immunoSEQ multiplex PCR. The sample has approximately 90,000 clones; roughly nine tenths are singletons. This sample comprised peripheral blood, obtained on day 0 of AZD1222 vaccination. The receptor set was obtained from an adult in good health. CDR3s include the opening cysteine and the closing phenylalanine or tryptophan. A D gene is named only where the DNA matches it firmly.

D	V	J	CDR3
.	TRBV10-3	TRBJ2-3	CAISERETESQGTQYF
.	TRBV19	TRBJ1-2	CASSIRREMNGYTF
TRBD1	TRBV5-5	TRBJ1-5	CASSPGQGGQPQHF
TRBD2	TRBV19	TRBJ2-1	CASSSPGTSGRRANEQFF
TRBD2	TRBV6-5	TRBJ2-7	CASSYGTSGGGEQYF
.	TRBV5-1	TRBJ1-1	CASSWTGRPNEAFF
.	TRBV15	TRBJ2-7	CATSRDQNEQYF
.	TRBV7-8	TRBJ1-1	CASSYTNTEAFF
.	TRBV5-1	TRBJ1-6	CASSLEGTGGPLHF
TRBD1	TRBV30	TRBJ1-2	CAWEGAPNYGYTF
.	TRBV19	TRBJ2-7	CASSNPGGSSYEQYF
.	TRBV12-2	TRBJ2-7	CASRTLPRGQFYEQYF
.	TRBV20-1	TRBJ1-3	CSASTGLAGNTIYF
TRBD1	TRBV6-5	TRBJ1-2	CASSSDRDRGAYGYTF
.	TRBV5-6	TRBJ1-2	CASSGGDSNYGYTF
.	TRBV20-1	TRBJ2-1	CSAPRNNEQFF
.	TRBV11-2	TRBJ1-1	CASRLTVVTEAFF
TRBD2	TRBV5-4	TRBJ2-3	CASSMGLANTDTQYF
TRBD1	TRBV5-3	TRBJ1-5	CARSYLPGQGPDSNQPQHF
.	TRBV12-3/TRBV12-4	TRBJ2-5	CASSFLETQYF
.	TRBV19	TRBJ1-1	CASSIRPDYEAFF
.	TRBV21-1	TRBJ1-3	CASSKRPGSCGTIYF
.	TRBV10-2	TRBJ1-6	CASTRQRDGSPLHF
.	TRBV18	TRBJ1-1	CASSLTADTEAFF